The clone carrying this TCR beta chain came up a few times. The record originates from a study of identical twins. TCRdb recomputed calls from the 5' RACE reads with MiXCR, one row per CDR3 protein. The sample shows 600,000 to 700,000 distinct CDR3 sequences, around 20% of them seen only once. The CDR3 has 13 residues. With 1 base removed from V and 1 base from J, the gap between germline ends came to 5 bases. The germline V gene has CDR1 SGDLS and CDR2 YYNGEE. A further study also used this sample, focusing on T cells expressing NK-cell markers. That work adds: Restricting sorting to alpha-beta TCR T cells was achieved in several experiments by an anti-gamma-delta TCR antibody. For a handful of donors, these clonotypes were likewise the leading ones in the CD3+CD56-NKG2C+ fraction.

The clonotype was recovered from a woman younger than 30 in good health. The material sequenced was PBMCs. This sequence joins TRBV9 and TRBJ1-1; D gene unclear. The CDR3 DNA sequence: TGTGCCAGCAGCGTACAAACGAACACTGAAGCTTTCTTT. As protein: CASSVQTNTEAFF.